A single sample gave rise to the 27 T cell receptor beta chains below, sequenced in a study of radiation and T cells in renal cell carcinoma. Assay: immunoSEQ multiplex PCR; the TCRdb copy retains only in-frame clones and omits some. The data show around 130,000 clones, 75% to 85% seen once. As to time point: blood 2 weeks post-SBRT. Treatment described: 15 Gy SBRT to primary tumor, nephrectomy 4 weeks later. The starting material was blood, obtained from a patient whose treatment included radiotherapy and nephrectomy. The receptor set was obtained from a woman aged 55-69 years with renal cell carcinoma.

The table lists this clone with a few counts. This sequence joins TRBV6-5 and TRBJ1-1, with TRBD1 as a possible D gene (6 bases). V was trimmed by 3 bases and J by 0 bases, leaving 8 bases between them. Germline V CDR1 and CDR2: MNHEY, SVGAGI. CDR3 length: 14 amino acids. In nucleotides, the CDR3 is TGTGCCAGCAGTTATCAGGGGATGAACACTGAAGCTTTCTTT. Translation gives CASSYQGMNTEAFF.

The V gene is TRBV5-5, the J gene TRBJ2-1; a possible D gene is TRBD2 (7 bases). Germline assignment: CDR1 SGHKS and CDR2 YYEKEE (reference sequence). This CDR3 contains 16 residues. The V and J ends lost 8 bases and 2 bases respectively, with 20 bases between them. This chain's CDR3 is CASGGSLAEPYNEQFF. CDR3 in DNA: TGTGCCAGTGGGGGCAGTCTAGCGGAACCCTACAATGAGCAGTTCTTC.

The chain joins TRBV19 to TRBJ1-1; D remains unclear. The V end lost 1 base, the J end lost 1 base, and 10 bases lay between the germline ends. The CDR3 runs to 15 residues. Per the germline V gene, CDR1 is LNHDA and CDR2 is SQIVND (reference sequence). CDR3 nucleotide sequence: TGTGCCAGTAGTATAGTAGGACTTACGAACACTGAAGCTTTCTTT. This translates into CASSIVGLTNTEAFF.

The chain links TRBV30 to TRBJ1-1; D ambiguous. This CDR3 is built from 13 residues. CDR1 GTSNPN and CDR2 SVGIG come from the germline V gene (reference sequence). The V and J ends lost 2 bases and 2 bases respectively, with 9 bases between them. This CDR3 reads CAWSPQGNTEAFF. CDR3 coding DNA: TGTGCCTGGAGTCCCCAAGGCAACACTGAAGCTTTCTTT.

The CDR3 nucleotides read TGTGCCAGCAGCCCGGGGAGACGATCTAGCACAGATACGCAGTATTTT. Protein sequence: CASSPGRRSSTDTQYF. The chain carries TRBV7-2 and TRBJ2-3, with D maybe TRBD2 (5 bases). The CDR3 totals 16 residues. The V and J ends lost 5 bases and 0 bases respectively, with 15 bases between them. CDR1 and CDR2 from the germline V gene are SGHTA and FQGNSA.

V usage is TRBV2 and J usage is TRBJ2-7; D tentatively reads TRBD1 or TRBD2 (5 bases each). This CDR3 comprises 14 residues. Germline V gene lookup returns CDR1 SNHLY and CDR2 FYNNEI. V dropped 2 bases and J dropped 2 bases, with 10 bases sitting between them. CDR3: CASSEMGTPYEQYF. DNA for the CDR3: TGTGCCAGCAGTGAAATGGGGACCCCCTACGAGCAGTACTTC.

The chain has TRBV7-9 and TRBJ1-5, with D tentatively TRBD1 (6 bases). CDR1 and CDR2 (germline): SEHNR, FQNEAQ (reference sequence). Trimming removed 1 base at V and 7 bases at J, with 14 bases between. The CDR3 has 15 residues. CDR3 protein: CASSLGSGDYQPQHF. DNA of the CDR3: TGTGCCAGCAGCTTAGGATCAGGGGATTACCAGCCCCAGCATTTT.

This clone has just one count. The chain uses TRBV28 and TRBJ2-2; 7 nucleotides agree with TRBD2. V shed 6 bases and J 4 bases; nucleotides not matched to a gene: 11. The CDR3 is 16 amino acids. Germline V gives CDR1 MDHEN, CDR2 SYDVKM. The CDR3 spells CASSLAERGGTGELFF. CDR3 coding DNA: TGTGCCAGCAGCCTGGCGGAGCGGGGTGGCACCGGGGAGCTGTTTTTT.

CDR3 amino acids: CASALGRGTEAFF. CDR3 DNA sequence: TGTGCCAGCGCGTTGGGACGGGGCACTGAAGCTTTCTTT. This sequence joins TRBV7-9 and TRBJ1-1; D may be TRBD1 (5 bases). The V end was cut by 8 bases, the J end by 4 bases, with 14 bases between. There are 13 residues in the CDR3. CDR1 is SEHNR and CDR2 is FQNEAQ in the germline V gene (reference sequence).

CDR3 bases: TGTGCCAGCAGTCACCCACAGGGGGCCGTCGATGAGCAGTTCTTC. Amino acids: CASSHPQGAVDEQFF. The chain recombines TRBV28 with TRBJ2-1; 9 bases are shared with TRBD1. CDR3 length equals 15 residues. Germline-derived CDR1 and CDR2 are MDHEN and SYDVKM. J gave up 8 bases and V 5 bases, and 10 bases lay outside the gene matches.

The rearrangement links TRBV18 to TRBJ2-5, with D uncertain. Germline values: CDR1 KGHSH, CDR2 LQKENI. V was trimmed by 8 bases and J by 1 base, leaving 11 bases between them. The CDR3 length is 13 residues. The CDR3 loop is CASQLGPQETQYF. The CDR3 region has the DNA TGTGCCAGCCAGTTAGGCCCCCAAGAGACCCAGTACTTC.

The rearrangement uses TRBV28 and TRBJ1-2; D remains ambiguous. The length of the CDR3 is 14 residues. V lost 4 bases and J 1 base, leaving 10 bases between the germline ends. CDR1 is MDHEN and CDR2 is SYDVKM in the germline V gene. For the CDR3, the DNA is TGTGCCAGCAGTTCGCTGACTGTTAACTATGGCTACACCTTC. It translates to CASSSLTVNYGYTF.

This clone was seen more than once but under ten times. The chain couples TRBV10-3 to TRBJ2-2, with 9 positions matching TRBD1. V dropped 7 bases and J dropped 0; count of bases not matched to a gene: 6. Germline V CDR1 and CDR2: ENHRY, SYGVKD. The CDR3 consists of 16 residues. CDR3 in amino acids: CAITSTGGANTGELFF. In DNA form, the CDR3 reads TGTGCCATCACCAGTACAGGGGGCGCGAACACCGGGGAGCTGTTTTTT.

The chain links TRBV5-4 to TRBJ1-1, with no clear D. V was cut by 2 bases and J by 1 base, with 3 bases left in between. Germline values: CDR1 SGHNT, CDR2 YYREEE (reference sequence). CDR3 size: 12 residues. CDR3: CASSFRNTEAFF. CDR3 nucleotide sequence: TGTGCCAGCAGCTTCAGGAACACTGAAGCTTTCTTT. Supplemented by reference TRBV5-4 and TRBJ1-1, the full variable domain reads ETGVTQSPTHLIKTRGQQVTLRCSSQSGHNTVSWYQQALGQGPQFIFQYYREEENGRGNFPPRFSGLQFPNYSSELNVNALELDDSALYLCASSFRNTEAFFGQGTRLTVV.

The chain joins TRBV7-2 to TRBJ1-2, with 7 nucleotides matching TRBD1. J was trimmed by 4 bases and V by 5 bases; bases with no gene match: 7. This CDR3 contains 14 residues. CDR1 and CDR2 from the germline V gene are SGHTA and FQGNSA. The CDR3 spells CASSPSDRLYGYTF. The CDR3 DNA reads TGTGCCAGCAGCCCCTCGGACAGGCTCTATGGCTACACCTTC.

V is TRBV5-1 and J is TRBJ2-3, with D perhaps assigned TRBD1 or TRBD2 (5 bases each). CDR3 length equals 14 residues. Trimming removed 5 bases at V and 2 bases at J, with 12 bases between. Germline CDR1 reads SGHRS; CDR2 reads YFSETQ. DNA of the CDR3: TGCGCCAGCAGTCGGGGCACAAACACAGATACGCAGTATTTT. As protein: CASSRGTNTDTQYF.

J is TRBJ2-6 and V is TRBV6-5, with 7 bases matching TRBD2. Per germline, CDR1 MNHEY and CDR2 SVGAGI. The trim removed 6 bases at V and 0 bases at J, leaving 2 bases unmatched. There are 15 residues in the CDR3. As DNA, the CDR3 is TGTGCCAGCAGGGGAGGGATCTCTGGGGCCAACGTCCTGACTTTC. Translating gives CASRGGISGANVLTF.

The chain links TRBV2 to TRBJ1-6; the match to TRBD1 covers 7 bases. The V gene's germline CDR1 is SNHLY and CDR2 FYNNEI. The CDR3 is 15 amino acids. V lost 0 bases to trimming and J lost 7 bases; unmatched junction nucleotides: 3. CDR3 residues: CASSEARTGNSPLHF. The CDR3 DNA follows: TGTGCCAGCAGTGAAGCGCGGACAGGAAATTCACCCCTCCACTTT.

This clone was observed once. CDR3 coding DNA: TGTGCCAGCAGCTTCCAACCCGGGTGGTCAGAGACCCAGTACTTC. Protein sequence: CASSFQPGWSETQYF. This chain uses TRBV7-3 with TRBJ2-5; D is unclear. V was pared by 3 bases and J by 4 bases, with 15 bases between. Per the germline V gene, CDR1 is SGHTA and CDR2 is FQGTGA. The CDR3 consists of 15 residues. The whole variable domain, remainder taken from reference TRBV7-3 and TRBJ2-5, is GAGVSQTPSNKVTEKGKYVELRCDPISGHTALYWYRQSLGQGPEFLIYFQGTGAADDSGLPNDRFFAVRPEGSVSTLKIQRTERGDSAVYLCASSFQPGWSETQYFGPGTRLLVL.

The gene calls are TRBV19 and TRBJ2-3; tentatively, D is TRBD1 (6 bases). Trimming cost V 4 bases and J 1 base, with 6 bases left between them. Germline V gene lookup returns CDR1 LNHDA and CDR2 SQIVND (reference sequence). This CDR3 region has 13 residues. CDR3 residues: CASSTGGTDTQYF. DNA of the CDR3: TGTGCCAGTAGTACAGGGGGCACAGATACGCAGTATTTT. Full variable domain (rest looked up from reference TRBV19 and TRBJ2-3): DGGITQSPKYLFRKEGQNVTLSCEQNLNHDAMYWYRQDPGQGLRLIYYSQIVNDFQKGDIAEGYSVSREKKESFPLTVTSAQKNPTAFYLCASSTGGTDTQYFGPGTRLTVL.

The CDR3 DNA is TGTGCCAGCAGTTTTGAGGGGGCTCGGAGTCAGCCCCAGCATTTT. Protein product: CASSFEGARSQPQHF. J is TRBJ1-5 and V is TRBV28; TRBD1 matches at 7 bases. Trimming cost V 3 bases and J 6 bases; bases outside gene matches: 8. Looked up from germline, CDR1 is MDHEN and CDR2 is SYDVKM. The CDR3 length is 15 residues.

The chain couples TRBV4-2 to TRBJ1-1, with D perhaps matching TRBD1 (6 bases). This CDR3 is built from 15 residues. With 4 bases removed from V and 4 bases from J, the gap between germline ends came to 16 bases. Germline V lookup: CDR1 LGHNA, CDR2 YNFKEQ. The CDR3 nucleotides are TGTGCCAGCAGCCTGACAGGTAGCGGATCCACTGAAGCTTTCTTT. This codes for CASSLTGSGSTEAFF.

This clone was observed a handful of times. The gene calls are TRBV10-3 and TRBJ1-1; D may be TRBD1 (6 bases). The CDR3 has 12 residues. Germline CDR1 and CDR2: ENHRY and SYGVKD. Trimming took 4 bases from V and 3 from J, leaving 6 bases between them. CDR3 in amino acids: CAISAGDTEAFF. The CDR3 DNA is TGTGCCATCAGTGCAGGGGACACTGAAGCTTTCTTT.

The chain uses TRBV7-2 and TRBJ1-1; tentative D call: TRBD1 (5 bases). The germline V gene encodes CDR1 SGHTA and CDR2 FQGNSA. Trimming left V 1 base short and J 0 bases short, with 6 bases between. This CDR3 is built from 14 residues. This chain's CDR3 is CASSLEGLNTEAFF. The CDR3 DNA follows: TGTGCCAGCAGCTTAGAGGGGTTGAACACTGAAGCTTTCTTT. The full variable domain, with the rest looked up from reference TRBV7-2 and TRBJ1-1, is GAGVSQSPSNKVTEKGKDVELRCDPISGHTALYWYRQSLGQGLEFLIYFQGNSAPDKSGLPSDRFSAERTGGSVSTLTIQRTQQEDSAVYLCASSLEGLNTEAFFGQGTRLTVV.

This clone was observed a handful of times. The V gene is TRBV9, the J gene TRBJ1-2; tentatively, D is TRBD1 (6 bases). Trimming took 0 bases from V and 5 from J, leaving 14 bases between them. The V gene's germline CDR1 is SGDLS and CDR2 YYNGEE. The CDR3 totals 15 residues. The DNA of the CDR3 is TGTGCCAGCAGCGTAGGTGCCAGGGGATCGTATGGCTACACCTTC. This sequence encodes CASSVGARGSYGYTF.

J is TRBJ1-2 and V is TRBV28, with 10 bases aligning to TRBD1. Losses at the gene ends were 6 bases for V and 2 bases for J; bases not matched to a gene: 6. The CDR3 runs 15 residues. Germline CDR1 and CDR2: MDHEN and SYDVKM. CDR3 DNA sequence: TGTGCCAGCAGGGACCAGGGACAGGGGAACTATGGCTACACCTTC. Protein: CASRDQGQGNYGYTF.

CDR3 region: CASSPGQGVMNTEAFF. CDR3 bases: TGTGCCAGCTCACCGGGACAGGGAGTTATGAACACTGAAGCTTTCTTT. The rearrangement links TRBV18 to TRBJ1-1, with 9 bases fitting TRBD1. The CDR3 covers 16 residues. The V segment lost 3 bases and the J segment 0 bases; nucleotides outside the gene matches: 5. Germline assignment: CDR1 KGHSH and CDR2 LQKENI. Complete variable domain (other parts from reference TRBV18 and TRBJ1-1): NAGVMQNPRHLVRRRGQEARLRCSPMKGHSHVYWYRQLPEEGLKFMVYLQKENIIDESGMPKERFSAEFPKEGPSILRIQQVVRGDSAAYFCASSPGQGVMNTEAFFGQGTRLTVV.